This T cell receptor beta chain derives from a study of shared clonotypes between healthy human individuals. The naive CD8 fraction comprised CD45RO-negative cells positively selected for CCR7 and excluded terminally differentiated effector memory CD45RA+ cells. The CDR3 length is 14 residues. V dropped 7 bases and J dropped 3 bases, with 15 bases sitting between them. Germline values: CDR1 MNHEY, CDR2 SMNVEV (reference sequence). Only in-frame clones appear in the TCRdb table, and some are missing; sequencing was by immunoSEQ multiplex PCR. This table has around 610,000 clones, 90% to 97% appearing once.

Sequencing was done on a sample of naive CD8+ T cells sorted from blood. The clonotype comes from a woman in her 30s in good health. The chain has TRBV27 and TRBJ1-2; D remains ambiguous. The chain's CDR3 is CASKAWDSDYGYTF. DNA of the CDR3: TGTGCCAGCAAGGCCTGGGATTCGGACTATGGCTACACCTTC.